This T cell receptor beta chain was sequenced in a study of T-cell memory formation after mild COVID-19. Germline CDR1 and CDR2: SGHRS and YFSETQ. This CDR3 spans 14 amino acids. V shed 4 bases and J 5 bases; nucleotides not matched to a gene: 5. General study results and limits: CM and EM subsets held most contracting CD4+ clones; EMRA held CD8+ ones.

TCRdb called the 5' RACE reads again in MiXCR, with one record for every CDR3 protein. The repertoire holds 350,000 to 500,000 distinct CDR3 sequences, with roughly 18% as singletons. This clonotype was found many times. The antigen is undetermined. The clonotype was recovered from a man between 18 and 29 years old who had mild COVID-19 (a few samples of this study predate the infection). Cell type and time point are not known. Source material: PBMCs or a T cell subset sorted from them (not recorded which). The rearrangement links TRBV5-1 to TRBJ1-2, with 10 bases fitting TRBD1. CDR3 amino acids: CASSRDRGTYGYTF. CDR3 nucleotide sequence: TGCGCCAGCAGCCGGGACAGGGGAACTTATGGCTACACCTTC. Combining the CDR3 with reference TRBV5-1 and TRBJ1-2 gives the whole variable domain KAGVTQTPRYLIKTRGQQVTLSCSPISGHRSVSWYQQTPGQGLQFLFEYFSETQRNKGNFPGRFSGRQFSNSRSEMNVSTLELGDSALYLCASSRDRGTYGYTFGSGTRLTVV.